This TCR beta chain was observed in a study of response to subunit inactivated influenza vaccine (dated by TCRdb to the late 2010s). At the level of the whole study: Deep quantitative profiling of the T cell receptor repertoire was used in the study to follow responses to a trivalent subunit inactivated influenza vaccine.

Receptor amplification or capture employed RT-PCR. The reads were generated on an Illumina HiSeq 2500. The raw public data were reprocessed by TCRdb itself: fastp quality trimming at Q25, MiXCR clonotype calling, in-frame beta chains only. Merged by CDR3 protein, the rows form single entries marked with the most common genes and DNA. This sample is represented by hundreds of thousands of distinct CDR3 sequences; 20% to 25% of them were singletons. In total, the top ten clones hold under 13% of the sample. Here is what the overall study found, with its caveats: According to the authors, only a limited number of new T cells may be recruited by each seasonal influenza vaccination.

In regard to this clonotype: What antigen it recognizes has not been identified. Qualities for individual bases were not recorded, and no much larger clone is one base off.

From the cysteine up to the phenylalanine, the CDR3 has a length of 13 residues. Only CDR3 DNA remains: 39 bases, in frame from the first base. For CDR1 and CDR2, the germline V gene lists SGHTA and FQGNSA. Deletion took 3 bases off V and 7 bases off J, with a span of 9 bases between the germline ends. The chain was built from TRBV7-2 and TRBJ2-2; 6 matching bases give a weak D call of TRBD2. This sequence was found in a man between 50 and 75 years old who received an inactivated influenza vaccine. Donor details come from another sample of the same person, matched by shared clones. Sequenced material: PBMCs from blood, taken 21 months after vaccination. This receptor carries the CDR3 CASSFSGLGELFF. The DNA is TGTGCCAGCAGCTTTAGCGGCCTCGGGGAGCTGTTTTTT.